The 14 T cell receptor beta chains below come from one sample, sequenced in a study of CD8 T cells in ankylosing spondylitis. Whole-study results and caveats: A TCR beta motif of about eight highly homologous variants seemed to mark ankylosing spondylitis blood.

One entry per CDR3 protein results from TCRdb running MiXCR on the 5' RACE reads. The sample carries 300,000 to 400,000 distinct CDR3 sequences, under 25% recorded once. These receptors are not linked to any known antigen. Source material: blood, either unsorted or a sorted T cell fraction (not recorded which). The receptor source for this set is a male donor with ankylosing spondylitis.

The chain links TRBV6-2 or TRBV6-3 to TRBJ1-1; tentatively, D is TRBD1 (5 bases). The V gene lost 3 bases and the J gene lost 3 bases, with 8 bases spanning the gap. The CDR3 extends over 13 amino acids. Germline V gives CDR1 MNHEY, CDR2 SVGEGT. CDR3 coding DNA: TGTGCCAGCAGTTATCTGGGGGACACTGAAGCTTTCTTT. Translated: CASSYLGDTEAFF.

The chain recombines TRBV4-1 with TRBJ2-2; 7 bases are shared with TRBD1. The V gene's germline CDR1 is MGHRA and CDR2 YSYEKL. The V segment lost 2 bases and the J segment 7 bases; nucleotides outside the gene matches: 16. This CDR3 spans 18 amino acids. For the CDR3, the DNA is TGCGCCAGCAGCCAACCTCCAGCGCGACAGGGCATCCACGGGGAGCTGTTTTTT. Protein: CASSQPPARQGIHGELFF.

The V gene is TRBV4-1, the J gene TRBJ2-7, with 14 bases fitting TRBD2. The V gene's germline CDR1 is MGHRA and CDR2 YSYEKL. The CDR3 sequence is 18 residues long. V trimming: 4 bases; J trimming: 1 base; junction bases outside the gene matches: 9. The CDR3 region is CASSRSGLAGGSSYEQYF. The DNA for the CDR3 is TGCGCCAGCAGCCGGTCAGGACTAGCGGGAGGAAGTTCCTACGAGCAGTACTTC.

The chain employs TRBV12-3 or TRBV12-4 and TRBJ2-7, with 7 bases aligning to TRBD2. J gave up 0 bases and V 1 base, and 6 bases lay outside the gene matches. There are 16 residues in the CDR3. DNA for the CDR3: TGTGCCAGCAGTTTAGGGGGAGGGCCCGTCTCCTACGAGCAGTACTTC. This encodes CASSLGGGPVSYEQYF.

The chain links TRBV20-1 to TRBJ2-5; 7 bases map to TRBD1. Germline CDR1 DFQATT, CDR2 SNEGSKA (reference sequence). Germline trimming cut 4 bases from V and 7 bases from J; bases unmatched to any gene: 12. CDR3 size: 14 residues. The CDR3: CSATTGARLGTQYF. CDR3 coding DNA: TGCAGTGCTACCACAGGGGCTCGGTTGGGGACCCAGTACTTC.

The V gene is TRBV7-3, the J gene TRBJ2-1; 9 positions match TRBD1. The V gene end was trimmed by 5 bases and the J gene end by 8 bases; junction bases not matched to a gene: 7. CDR1 and CDR2 from the germline V gene are SGHTA and FQGTGA. The CDR3 runs 14 residues. The CDR3 nucleotides read TGTGCCAGCAGCCAGACGGACAGGGGCTATGAGCAGTTCTTC. Translated, it gives CASSQTDRGYEQFF.

In this sample, this clonotype turned up many times. This chain uses TRBV5-1 with TRBJ2-7, with 10 bases fitting TRBD2. The V segment lost 2 bases and the J segment 7 bases; nucleotides outside the gene matches: 6. Germline V gives CDR1 SGHRS, CDR2 YFSETQ. The CDR3 is 14 amino acids. The CDR3 coding sequence is TGCGCCAGCAGCTTACCTAGCGGGAGAAATGAGCAGTACTTC. It specifies CASSLPSGRNEQYF.

This chain links TRBV5-1 with TRBJ1-4, with D maybe TRBD1 (5 bases). The CDR3 extends over 17 amino acids. Trimming removed 4 bases from V and 0 bases from J, with 16 bases in between. The germline CDR1 and CDR2 sequences are SGHRS and YFSETQ. CDR3 amino acids: CASSITGTDATNEKLFF. The CDR3 DNA sequence: TGCGCCAGCAGCATCACCGGGACGGACGCAACTAATGAAAAACTGTTTTTT.

The chain combines TRBV6-2 or TRBV6-3 with TRBJ2-7; unclear D gene. The CDR3 spans 14 residues. V was cut by 2 bases and J by 1 base, with 9 bases left in between. Germline-derived CDR1 and CDR2 are MNHEY and SVGEGT. CDR3 sequence (DNA): TGTGCCAGCAGTTACATGGCGCTTTCCTACGAGCAGTACTTC. It yields the protein CASSYMALSYEQYF.

This clonotype was seen only a few times. The chain couples TRBV7-2 to TRBJ2-1; 7 nucleotides agree with TRBD2. The CDR3 extends over 16 amino acids. Germline V gene sequence: CDR1 SGHTA, CDR2 FQGNSA. The V gene end was trimmed by 5 bases and the J gene end by 1 base; junction bases not matched to a gene: 8. The DNA for the CDR3 is TGTGCCAGCAGCCTTACTAGCGTTAGGTCCTACAATGAGCAGTTCTTC. Its protein product is CASSLTSVRSYNEQFF. The complete variable domain, with remaining parts taken from reference TRBV7-2 and TRBJ2-1, reads GAGVSQSPSNKVTEKGKDVELRCDPISGHTALYWYRQSLGQGLEFLIYFQGNSAPDKSGLPSDRFSAERTGGSVSTLTIQRTQQEDSAVYLCASSLTSVRSYNEQFFGPGTRLTVL.

The chain couples TRBV10-3 to TRBJ2-1; 7 bases are a match to TRBD2. The ends lost 0 bases at V and 0 bases at J; junction bases unmatched: 8. Germline V CDR1 and CDR2: ENHRY, SYGVKD. The CDR3 is made up of 18 amino acids. CDR3 nucleotide sequence: TGTGCCATCAGTGAGTCGCGGGGGTACCTGAGCTCCTACAATGAGCAGTTCTTC. It encodes CAISESRGYLSSYNEQFF.

This chain joins TRBV7-2 and TRBJ2-5; perhaps TRBD2 as D (5 bases). The germline V gene encodes CDR1 SGHTA and CDR2 FQGNSA. The V and J ends lost 5 bases and 5 bases respectively, with 15 bases between them. This CDR3 has 14 residues. CDR3 bases: TGTGCCAGCAGCCCGCGGGTCTCCCGGGAGACCCAGTACTTC. It specifies CASSPRVSRETQYF.

This clonotype was recorded a few times. V and J are TRBV4-1 and TRBJ1-1; D is unclear. The germline V and J ends were trimmed by 2 bases and 10 bases, with 14 bases remaining between them. Germline loops: CDR1 MGHRA, CDR2 YSYEKL. The CDR3 consists of 13 residues. The CDR3 coding sequence is TGCGCCAGCAGCCAAATTAGGGAAGGGAGAGCTTTCTTT. Translation gives CASSQIREGRAFF.

This chain joins TRBV12-3 or TRBV12-4 and TRBJ2-3, with D uncertain. The CDR3 has 14 amino acids. With 2 bases removed from V and 5 bases from J, the gap between germline ends came to 11 bases. The CDR3 sequence: CASSLSRSQDTQYF. The CDR3 DNA sequence: TGTGCCAGCAGTTTAAGCAGGTCTCAAGATACGCAGTATTTT.